Listed below are T cell receptor beta chains from one sample, sequenced in a study of vaccination effects on CD4 cells after COVID-19. Here immunoSEQ multiplex PCR was the method, and the copy in TCRdb shows in-frame clones only, minus some. The sample consists of about 19,000 clones, less than 85% of them appearing once. Antigen specificity for these receptors is unknown. The material sequenced was CD4+ T cells from PBMCs cultured with HCoV-229E spike peptides, taken before COVID-19 vaccination. The source is a human donor who received a COVID-19 vaccine. Both conserved end residues are part of each CDR3. Fields, in order: V gene, J gene, clone size, D gene, CDR3 protein, CDR3 DNA. The D gene is left open where the match is weak. The listing skips clone size in some rows; elsewhere it reads once, few, many or a size class.

TRBV5-4,TRBJ1-6,NA,NA,CASSLRGSSYNSPLHF,TGTGCCAGCAGCTTGAGGGGGAGCTCCTATAATTCACCCCTCCACTTT
TRBV11-2,TRBJ1-5,few,NA,CASSLGQYSNQPQHF,TGTGCCAGCAGCTTAGGCCAGTATAGCAATCAGCCCCAGCATTTT
TRBV25-1,TRBJ2-1,NA,NA,CASSEAGGIVSDEQFF,TGTGCCAGCAGTGAAGCTGGGGGAATAGTATCCGATGAGCAGTTCTTC
TRBV2,TRBJ1-2,few,NA,CASSPLNGYTF,TGTGCCAGCAGCCCCCTAAATGGCTACACCTTC
TRBV4-2,TRBJ2-1,NA,TRBD2,CASSQDRTSGLYNEQFF,TGTGCCAGCAGCCAAGATCGAACTAGCGGACTTTACAATGAGCAGTTCTTC
TRBV5-4,TRBJ2-5,NA,TRBD2,CASSSPGLAGRETQYF,TGTGCCAGCAGCTCTCCGGGACTAGCGGGGCGAGAGACCCAGTACTTC
TRBV5-1,TRBJ1-2,NA,NA,CASSIAGEDYGYTF,TGCGCCAGCTCCATAGCGGGAGAGGACTATGGCTACACCTTC
TRBV2,TRBJ1-4,NA,TRBD1,CASSDRGTDEKLFF,TGTGCCAGCAGTGACAGGGGGACGGATGAAAAACTGTTTTTT
TRBV12-3/TRBV12-4,TRBJ2-1,NA,NA,CASSLGGSNEQFF,TGTGCCAGCAGTTTAGGGGGATCGAATGAGCAGTTCTTC
TRBV6-5,TRBJ2-7,NA,NA,CASRPTVASYEQYF,TGTGCCAGCAGGCCCACAGTTGCCTCCTACGAGCAGTACTTC
TRBV28,TRBJ1-2,NA,NA,CASSLRRNYGYTF,TGTGCCAGCAGTTTACGAAGAAACTATGGCTACACCTTC
TRBV5-1,TRBJ2-3,NA,TRBD2,CASSLGFRAGGQADTQYF,TGCGCCAGCAGCTTGGGGTTTCGGGCGGGAGGGCAAGCAGATACGCAGTATTTT
TRBV19,TRBJ2-7,few,TRBD1,CASSIRKGQGLSYEQYF,TGTGCCAGTAGTATACGGAAAGGACAGGGGCTCTCCTACGAGCAGTACTTC
TRBV10-1,TRBJ2-7,NA,NA,CASSPYPGQYEQYF,TGCGCCAGCAGTCCCTACCCCGGACAGTACGAGCAGTACTTC
TRBV11-2,TRBJ2-3,NA,NA,CASSLVFWRGILNTQYF,TGTGCCAGCAGCTTAGTATTTTGGAGGGGGATCTTGAATACGCAGTATTTT
TRBV6-5,TRBJ2-7,NA,TRBD1,CASSYSGTGPYEQYF,TGTGCCAGCAGTTACTCCGGGACAGGGCCCTACGAGCAGTACTTC
TRBV6-6,TRBJ1-5,NA,NA,CASSPRGGEAFRGQPQHF,TGTGCCAGCAGTCCGAGAGGGGGGGAAGCGTTTCGGGGTCAGCCCCAGCATTTT
TRBV9,TRBJ1-3,few,NA,CASSVATMRSSGNTIYF,TGTGCCAGCAGCGTAGCTACAATGCGGAGCTCTGGAAACACCATATATTTT
TRBV18,TRBJ1-6,NA,NA,CASSPRGSSPLHF,TGTGCCAGCTCACCAAGGGGGTCCTCACCCCTCCACTTT
TRBV11-1,TRBJ2-7,once,NA,CASSFSPGYEQYF,TGTGCCAGCAGCTTTAGTCCTGGCTACGAGCAGTACTTC
TRBV7-6,TRBJ1-1,NA,NA,CASSLGQLHTEAFF,TGTGCCAGCAGCTTAGGCCAGCTGCACACTGAAGCTTTCTTT
TRBV18,TRBJ1-3,NA,NA,CASSRPNSGNTIYF,TGTGCCAGCTCTCGGCCGAACTCTGGAAACACCATATATTTT
TRBV7-2,TRBJ1-3,NA,TRBD1,CASSLGDRGRRNTIYF,TGTGCCAGCAGCCTCGGTGACAGGGGGCGAAGAAACACCATATATTTT
TRBV3-1/TRBV3-2,TRBJ2-6,NA,TRBD1,CASSFGQGSSGANVLTF,TGTGCCAGCAGTTTCGGACAGGGCAGCTCTGGGGCCAACGTCCTGACTTTC
TRBV20-1,TRBJ2-1,NA,TRBD1,CSASTQTGISYNEQFF,TGCAGTGCTAGTACGCAGACAGGGATCTCCTACAATGAGCAGTTCTTC
TRBV5-1,TRBJ2-4,NA,TRBD1,CASSLGTGASSAKNIQYF,TGCGCCAGCAGCTTAGGGACAGGGGCCTCCTCTGCCAAAAACATTCAGTACTTC
TRBV5-1,TRBJ1-2,once,NA,CASSLEQGDYGYTF,TGCGCCAGCAGCTTGGAACAGGGCGACTATGGCTACACCTTC
TRBV27,TRBJ2-7,NA,NA,CASSFWGAEQNYEQYF,TGTGCCAGCAGTTTTTGGGGGGCGGAGCAGAACTACGAGCAGTACTTC
TRBV30,TRBJ2-5,NA,NA,CAWSLGGAPQETQYF,TGTGCCTGGAGTCTGGGGGGAGCCCCCCAAGAGACCCAGTACTTC
TRBV6-2/TRBV6-3,TRBJ1-1,NA,NA,CASSLGGTPLGAFF,TGTGCCAGCAGTCTGGGCGGGACACCATTGGGGGCTTTCTTT
TRBV12-2,TRBJ1-4,few,NA,CASLGGEKLFF,TGTGCAAGTTTGGGGGGGGAAAAACTGTTTTTT
TRBV18,TRBJ2-3,NA,TRBD2,CASSPLAGGLTDTQYF,TGTGCCAGCTCACCGCTGGCGGGGGGACTCACAGATACGCAGTATTTT
TRBV30,TRBJ2-5,once,NA,CAWSVRLRETQYF,TGTGCCTGGAGTGTCCGGTTACGGGAGACCCAGTACTTC
TRBV11-2,TRBJ2-7,NA,TRBD2,CASSLSAGAYEQYF,TGTGCCAGCAGCTTGAGTGCGGGGGCCTACGAGCAGTACTTC
TRBV5-6,TRBJ1-2,NA,NA,CASSLDGTNYGYTF,TGTGCCAGCAGCTTGGACGGAACTAACTATGGCTACACCTTC
TRBV5-1,TRBJ1-2,NA,NA,CASSLGALFGYTF,TGCGCCAGCAGCTTGGGGGCTTTATTTGGCTACACCTTC
TRBV7-9,TRBJ2-7,few,TRBD1,CASSLSWGTGVGDEQYF,TGTGCCAGCAGCTTAAGTTGGGGGACAGGGGTCGGCGACGAGCAGTACTTC
TRBV5-1,TRBJ2-1,NA,NA,CASSLGWKSDRRLNNEQFF,TGCGCCAGCAGCTTGGGATGGAAGTCAGACAGGCGCCTAAACAATGAGCAGTTCTTC
TRBV10-2,TRBJ2-7,NA,TRBD1,CASSDAGGGRSYEQYF,TGCGCCAGCAGTGACGCAGGGGGTGGCAGGTCCTACGAGCAGTACTTC
TRBV5-1,TRBJ1-1,once,TRBD1,CASSQTGDTEAFF,TGCGCCAGCAGTCAGACAGGGGACACTGAAGCTTTCTTT
TRBV27,TRBJ2-7,NA,NA,CASSLSAPTYEQYF,TGTGCCAGCAGTTTATCAGCACCTACTTACGAGCAGTACTTC
TRBV6-5,TRBJ2-3,once,NA,CASSYSDRTTDTQYF,TGTGCCAGCAGTTACTCGGACAGAACCACAGATACGCAGTATTTT
TRBV5-5,TRBJ2-5,NA,TRBD2,CASSLEAGEGWETQYF,TGTGCCAGCAGCTTGGAGGCGGGAGAGGGGTGGGAGACCCAGTACTTC
TRBV5-6,TRBJ2-7,NA,NA,CASSLSNSAYEQYF,TGTGCCAGCAGCTTGAGTAACTCAGCCTACGAGCAGTACTTC
TRBV27,TRBJ2-2,NA,NA,CASSSLTGELFF,TGTGCCAGCAGCTCTCTAACCGGGGAGCTGTTTTTT
TRBV20-1,TRBJ2-1,NA,TRBD2,CSASVAGDNEQFF,TGCAGTGCTAGTGTGGCGGGAGACAATGAGCAGTTCTTC
TRBV3-1/TRBV3-2,TRBJ2-1,NA,NA,CASSQGLAQFF,TGTGCCAGCAGCCAGGGATTGGCGCAGTTCTTC
TRBV14,TRBJ1-1,once,TRBD1,CASSQAGQYTEAFF,TGTGCCAGCAGCCAAGCGGGACAGTACACTGAAGCTTTCTTT
TRBV3-1/TRBV3-2,TRBJ2-7,few,NA,CASSQVGAYEQYF,TGTGCCAGCAGCCAAGTGGGGGCTTACGAGCAGTACTTC
TRBV11-2,TRBJ2-7,NA,NA,CASSSRSYEQYF,TGTGCCAGCAGCTCCCGAAGTTACGAGCAGTACTTC
TRBV18,TRBJ2-1,NA,TRBD2,CASSPQSGDNEQFF,TGTGCCAGCTCACCACAGAGCGGGGATAATGAGCAGTTCTTC
TRBV5-1,TRBJ2-3,NA,NA,CASSTDLTADTQYF,TGCGCCAGCAGCACAGATTTAACTGCAGATACGCAGTATTTT
TRBV6-5,TRBJ1-5,NA,NA,CASKYSNQPQHF,TGTGCCAGCAAATACAGCAATCAGCCCCAGCATTTT
TRBV3-1/TRBV3-2,TRBJ2-5,NA,NA,CASSHEGGEETQYF,TGTGCCAGCAGCCACGAAGGGGGGGAAGAGACCCAGTACTTC
TRBV19,TRBJ2-1,few,TRBD1,CASTAILSVRGRMNNEQFF,TGTGCCAGTACCGCCATCTTGTCTGTCAGGGGGCGAATGAACAATGAGCAGTTCTTC
TRBV5-4,TRBJ2-5,NA,TRBD2,CASSLAGGKETQYF,TGTGCCAGCAGCTTGGCCGGGGGGAAAGAGACCCAGTACTTC